Listed below are T cell receptor beta chains from one sample, sequenced in a study of cytomegalovirus exposure and HLA in healthy donors. Measured with immunoSEQ multiplex PCR; TCRdb has only the in-frame clones, and not every one. The sample lists 90,000 or so clones; 85% were seen once. The sequencing input was PBMCs. These receptors were taken from a man younger than 35 in good health and CMV-seropositive. CDR3s include the opening cysteine and the closing phenylalanine or tryptophan. A D gene is named only where the DNA matches it firmly. The size of a clone is reported for some rows only, either as once, few or many, or as a class for expanded clones.

d_call | j_call | clone_size | v_call | cdr3_nt | cdr3_aa
TRBD2 | TRBJ2-5 | NA | TRBV5-4 | TGTGCCAGCAGCTTGTTGGGTGCGGGAGGGCCCCGGGAGACCCAGTACTTC | CASSLLGAGGPRETQYF
NA | TRBJ1-5 | NA | TRBV4-1 | TGCGCCAGCAGCCAAGACCCGGGACTGGCTCAGCCCCAGCATTTT | CASSQDPGLAQPQHF
TRBD1 | TRBJ2-7 | few | TRBV28 | TGTGCCAGCAGTTTACCACCGGGACAGTCGGACTACGAGCAGTACTTC | CASSLPPGQSDYEQYF
NA | TRBJ1-4 | NA | TRBV30 | TGTGCCTGGAGTGCGGGTAGTGAAAAACTGTTTTTT | CAWSAGSEKLFF
NA | TRBJ2-1 | NA | TRBV19 | TGTGCCAGTAGTATGAGTCCGGCAGCGAGCTCCTACAATGAGCAGTTCTTC | CASSMSPAASSYNEQFF
TRBD1 | TRBJ1-1 | NA | TRBV5-1 | TGCGCCAGCAGCCTCCGGGACAGGGAAACTGAAGCTTTCTTT | CASSLRDRETEAFF
NA | TRBJ2-6 | NA | TRBV6-5 | TGTGCCAGCCGGGACACAGTCTCTGGGGCCAACGTCCTGACTTTC | CASRDTVSGANVLTF
NA | TRBJ2-1 | NA | TRBV5-4 | TGTGCCAGCAGCTTGGAGGCCGCGGGTGAGCAGTTCTTC | CASSLEAAGEQFF
TRBD1 | TRBJ2-7 | NA | TRBV13 | TGTGCCAGCAGCTCCACATCAGGACAGGGGGCGTACGAGCAGTACTTC | CASSSTSGQGAYEQYF
NA | TRBJ1-5 | NA | TRBV19 | TGTGCCAGTCAGAGCGGGGGATTTAGCAATCAGCCCCAGCATTTT | CASQSGGFSNQPQHF
NA | TRBJ2-1 | NA | TRBV11-2 | TGTGCCAGCAGCACCCGTATGGGCCCAACATACAATGAGCAGTTCTTC | CASSTRMGPTYNEQFF
TRBD1 | TRBJ2-7 | NA | TRBV18 | TGTGCCAGCTCACCATTCGAAACAGGGGTCCAACTCTACGAGCAGTACTTC | CASSPFETGVQLYEQYF
NA | TRBJ1-4 | once | TRBV7-8 | TGTGCCAGCAGCTTAACCCCTTCCGGCGGTAATGAAAAACTGTTTTTT | CASSLTPSGGNEKLFF
NA | TRBJ2-5 | NA | TRBV10-1 | TGCGCCAGCAGTGAGTTTGGAGGGGCGGGATCGCAAGAGACCCAGTACTTC | CASSEFGGAGSQETQYF
TRBD2 | TRBJ2-7 | NA | TRBV29-1 | TGCAGCGTCCTAATGGGGGCGGGAGGGCCCTACGAGCAGTACTTC | CSVLMGAGGPYEQYF
NA | TRBJ2-2 | NA | TRBV5-1 | TGCGCCAGCAGCTTACCGGAGCGTTGGGAGCTGTTTTTT | CASSLPERWELFF
NA | TRBJ1-4 | NA | TRBV28 | TGTGCCAGCAGTTTCAATAGATATGAAAAACTGTTTTTT | CASSFNRYEKLFF
NA | TRBJ1-4 | few | TRBV6-1 | TGTGCCAGCAGTGAAGTTGCAGGGTCCGGAAAACTGTTTTTT | CASSEVAGSGKLFF
TRBD2 | TRBJ2-7 | NA | TRBV5-5 | TGTGCCAGCAGCTGGACTAGCGGGCCATCCTACGAGCAGTACTTC | CASSWTSGPSYEQYF
NA | TRBJ1-2 | NA | TRBV6-5 | TGTGCCAGCAGTCCCCTGACAGAGTACTATGGCTACACCTTC | CASSPLTEYYGYTF
TRBD2 | TRBJ2-2 | NA | TRBV4-1 | TGCGCCAGCAGCCAGGGACTAGCGGGAAGGGGGGAGCTGTTTTTT | CASSQGLAGRGELFF
NA | TRBJ1-1 | NA | TRBV28 | TGTGCCAGCAACTTACGCCCGAACACTGAAGCTTTCTTT | CASNLRPNTEAFF
NA | TRBJ1-2 | NA | TRBV11-1 | TGTGCCAGCAGCTTAGATGGCGGGCAGTCTAACTATGGCTACACCTTC | CASSLDGGQSNYGYTF
NA | TRBJ2-5 | NA | TRBV5-4 | TGTGCCAGCAGCACCTTTTTGACTGAGCCTCAAGAGACCCAGTACTTC | CASSTFLTEPQETQYF
NA | TRBJ1-1 | NA | TRBV19 | TGTGCCAGTAGTATAGGGCCGGGCACTGAAGCTTTCTTT | CASSIGPGTEAFF
NA | TRBJ2-1 | NA | TRBV6-1 | TGTGCCAGCAGTGAAGCCGGGAGATACTCCTACAATGAGCAGTTCTTC | CASSEAGRYSYNEQFF